These 27 T cell receptor beta chains were all obtained from the same sample, sequenced in a study of shared clonotypes between healthy human individuals (dated by TCRdb to the early 2020s). For the CD8 naive samples, CD45RO-negative cells were positively selected for CCR7, yielding a CD45RA+CCR7+ population from which TemRA cells were excluded. Receptors were amplified or captured by the immunoSEQ multiplex PCR assay. The clones in this table, taken by TCRdb from immuneACCESS, are in-frame only. Not every clone is retained; where verified, under half of the shortfall comes from an unresolved V gene, and the cause of the rest is unknown. A total of about 2.1 million clones appear in this sample, approximately 92% of them only once. The ten largest clones add up to approximately 1.6% of the sample. The sample consisted of naive CD8+ T cells from PBMCs. The label giving this sample's cell subset or site can be read as: CD45RA+CCR7+. The receptors were gathered from a man aged 18 to 29 in good health. Some clones in this sample may be carry-over from other donors' samples.

This clone showed up just a few times. The chain has TRBV27 and TRBJ1-2; unclear D gene. The CDR3 covers 15 residues. CDR1 is MNHEY and CDR2 is SMNVEV in the germline V gene (reference sequence). The V end was cut by 6 bases, the J end by 4 bases, with 18 bases between. CDR3 residues: CASSQRVHRAYGYTF. In DNA form, the CDR3 reads TGTGCCAGCAGCCAGAGGGTTCATCGGGCCTATGGCTACACCTTC.

The chain recombines TRBV7-9 with TRBJ1-1; D not certain. Trimming pared 4 bases from V and 2 bases from J, leaving 11 bases between. Germline V CDR1 and CDR2: SEHNR, FQNEAQ (reference sequence). The CDR3 length is 14 residues. The CDR3 DNA is TGTGCCAGCAGCTGGGAGATGGGAAACACTGAAGCTTTCTTT. Translating it yields CASSWEMGNTEAFF.

For the CDR3, the DNA is TGTGCCAGCAGTGATCACCTAGCGGGAGGGTCCCAAGAGACCCAGTACTTC. Translated: CASSDHLAGGSQETQYF. V and J are TRBV2 and TRBJ2-5; 12 bases map to TRBD2. V was pared by 3 bases and J by 1 base, with 6 bases of the junction left unmatched. CDR3 length: 17 amino acids. The germline V gene encodes CDR1 SNHLY and CDR2 FYNNEI. Together with reference TRBV2 and TRBJ2-5, the CDR3 gives the full variable domain: EPEVTQTPSHQVTQMGQEVILRCVPISNHLYFYWYRQILGQKVEFLVSFYNNEISEKSEIFDDQFSVERPDGSNFTLKIRSTKLEDSAMYFCASSDHLAGGSQETQYFGPGTRLLVL.

V gene TRBV9 combines with J gene TRBJ2-3; maybe TRBD2 (6 bases). CDR3 length: 14 amino acids. CDR1 and CDR2 from the germline V gene are SGDLS and YYNGEE. Trimming left V 0 bases short and J 4 bases short, with 9 bases between. The CDR3 reads CASSVEPGADTQYF. For the CDR3, the DNA is TGTGCCAGCAGCGTAGAGCCGGGGGCAGATACGCAGTATTTT.

The chain employs TRBV10-3 and TRBJ1-1; tentatively, D is TRBD1 (5 bases). Between the trimmed V and J ends, which lost 3 bases and 11 bases, there was a span of 10 bases. CDR1 ENHRY and CDR2 SYGVKD come from the germline V gene. The CDR3 length is 11 residues. Written as DNA, the CDR3 is TGTGCCATCAGTGACGGGGCGCAGGCTTTCTTT. It encodes CAISDGAQAFF.

This clone was recorded only once. The sample contains more than one DNA sequence encoding this CDR3. This sequence joins TRBV5-1 and TRBJ2-3, with D unresolved. Trimming shortened V by 4 bases and J by 2 bases, and 5 bases separated the two germline ends. Germline CDR1 SGHRS, CDR2 YFSETQ. The length of the CDR3 is 12 residues. Written as DNA, the CDR3 is TGCGCCAGCAGCCCAAACACAGATACGCAGTATTTT. It specifies CASSPNTDTQYF.

The rearrangement links TRBV19 to TRBJ2-2; D is unresolved. The CDR3 runs 11 residues. Germline-derived CDR1 and CDR2 are LNHDA and SQIVND (reference sequence). The V end was cut by 6 bases, the J end by 7 bases, with 6 bases between. CDR3 sequence reads: CASRSGGELFF. The CDR3 nucleotides are TGTGCCAGTAGGTCGGGCGGGGAGCTGTTTTTT.

The chain has TRBV21-1 and TRBJ2-5; TRBD1, the table's D call, lacks a check against the DNA. TRBV21-1 is a pseudogene segment. This CDR3 has 15 amino acids. CDR3 in amino acids: CASSKARTSAETQYF. CDR3 sequence (DNA): TGTGCCAGCAGCAAAGCGCGGACATCCGCGGAGACCCAGTACTTC.

In its sample, this clone was seen once. The CDR3 sequence: CASSFGLSSYNEQFF. DNA for the CDR3: TGTGCCAGCAGCTTTGGACTATCATCCTACAATGAGCAGTTCTTC. The chain joins TRBV5-6 to TRBJ2-1, with D maybe TRBD2 (6 bases). Germline CDR1 reads SGHDT; CDR2 reads YYEEEE. This CDR3 is built from 15 residues. V was cut by 2 bases and J by 1 base, with 10 bases left in between.

The chain combines TRBV27 with TRBJ1-2, with a possible D match to TRBD1 (5 bases). Germline CDR1 MNHEY, CDR2 SMNVEV (reference sequence). The length of the CDR3 is 13 residues. Trimming took off 3 bases at V and 4 bases at J, with 9 bases between the two ends. For the CDR3, the DNA is TGTGCCAGCAGTTTCGACAGATCCTATGGCTACACCTTC. Residues: CASSFDRSYGYTF.

This chain connects TRBV7-9 to TRBJ2-7; 8 nucleotides line up with TRBD2. This CDR3 is 12 amino acids long. Per the germline V gene, CDR1 is SEHNR and CDR2 is FQNEAQ (reference sequence). The V segment lost 6 bases and the J segment 5 bases; nucleotides outside the gene matches: 3. The CDR3 coding sequence is TGTGCCAGCAGGCGGGGGGTCCACGAGCAGTACTTC. Its translation: CASRRGVHEQYF.

The rearrangement uses TRBV28 and TRBJ2-7; D may be TRBD2 (6 bases). With 10 bases removed from V and 0 bases from J, the gap between germline ends came to 7 bases. Per the germline V gene, CDR1 is MDHEN and CDR2 is SYDVKM. The CDR3 is 11 amino acids. CDR3 sequence (DNA): TGTGCCACGGGGGACTCCTACGAGCAGTACTTC. It translates to CATGDSYEQYF.

Comments on this clone: Other DNA sequences in the sample encode the same CDR3. The chain combines TRBV29-1 with TRBJ2-1; no definite D call. CDR1 and CDR2 from the germline V gene are SQVTM and ANQGSEA. Trimming left V 3 bases short and J 6 bases short, with 12 bases between. The CDR3 is 13 residues long. The CDR3 sequence: CSVDVRVGNEQFF. The CDR3 bases are TGCAGCGTTGACGTTAGGGTTGGCAATGAGCAGTTCTTC.

The V gene is TRBV10-3, the J gene TRBJ1-6, with no clear D. Germline CDR1 is ENHRY and CDR2 is SYGVKD. The CDR3 sequence is 15 residues long. V was clipped by 4 bases and J by 0 bases, with 7 bases between them. CDR3 amino acids: CAISAQSSYNSPLHF. The CDR3 bases are TGTGCCATCAGTGCCCAGAGCTCCTATAATTCACCCCTCCACTTT.

V usage is TRBV7-6 and J usage is TRBJ1-2, with TRBD1 matching 7 bases. The germline gives CDR1 SGHVS, CDR2 FNYEAQ. V shed 5 bases, J shed 4 bases, and the junction held 4 bases outside the gene matches. There are 13 residues in the CDR3. Here the CDR3 DNA reads TGTGCCAGCAGCGGGGGACAGTCCTATGGCTACACCTTC. Translating gives CASSGGQSYGYTF.

The chain is built from TRBV5-1 and TRBJ2-5, with unresolved D. The DNA end favors TRBJ2-7, so the J call may be wrong. The CDR3 has 13 amino acids. From germline, CDR1 is SGHRS and CDR2 YFSETQ. The chain's CDR3 is CASSLEGFNEQYF. CDR3 DNA: TGCGCCAGCAGCTTGGAGGGTTTCAACGAGCAGTACTTC.

The rearrangement links TRBV14 to TRBJ2-1; 9 bases map to TRBD2. The CDR3 extends over 14 amino acids. V gave up 4 bases and J gave up 3 bases; unmatched junction bases: 1. CDR1 and CDR2 (germline): SGHDN, FVKESK. In nucleotides, the CDR3 is TGTGCCAGCAGCCTAGCGGGAGACTACAATGAGCAGTTCTTC. Translation: CASSLAGDYNEQFF.

A few counts support this clone. The V call is TRBV27, the J call TRBJ1-5, with TRBD1 matching over 9 bases. The length of the CDR3 is 13 residues. Trimming took 10 bases from V and 5 from J; bases not matched to a gene: 6. From germline, CDR1 is MNHEY and CDR2 SMNVEV (reference sequence). CDR3 sequence: CATGQGGHQPQHF. CDR3 sequence (DNA): TGTGCCACGGGACAGGGAGGTCATCAGCCCCAGCATTTT.

The rearrangement joins TRBV5-6 to TRBJ1-1, with 9 nucleotides matching TRBD1. The CDR3 covers 16 residues. Germline loops: CDR1 SGHDT, CDR2 YYEEEE. With V trimmed by 4 bases and J by 4 bases, 11 bases remained unmatched. CDR3 coding DNA: TGTGCCAGCAGCCGAGCTCGGACAGGGGTGGCCACTGAAGCTTTCTTT. Translation gives CASSRARTGVATEAFF. Based on the CDR3 plus reference TRBV5-6 and TRBJ1-1, the full variable domain is DAGVTQSPTHLIKTRGQQVTLRCSPKSGHDTVSWYQQALGQGPQFIFQYYEEEERQRGNFPDRFSGHQFPNYSSELNVNALLLGDSALYLCASSRARTGVATEAFFGQGTRLTVV.

Concerning this clone: The same CDR3 arises from other DNA sequences in this sample as well. V and J are TRBV19 and TRBJ2-7; a possible D gene is TRBD1 (6 bases). V was shortened by 3 bases and J by 6 bases, with 9 bases between the two germline ends. The CDR3 runs 12 residues. Germline-derived CDR1 and CDR2 are LNHDA and SQIVND (reference sequence). This CDR3 is CASSIGGGEQYF. The CDR3 DNA sequence: TGTGCCAGTAGTATTGGGGGCGGCGAGCAGTACTTC.

V is TRBV7-8 and J is TRBJ2-1, with D maybe TRBD1 (6 bases). Germline assignment: CDR1 SGHVS and CDR2 FQNEAQ. V dropped 9 bases and J dropped 8 bases, with 17 bases sitting between them. The CDR3 length is 13 residues. This chain's CDR3 is CASRDTEHDEQFF. The CDR3 region has the DNA TGTGCCAGTCGGGACACGGAACACGATGAGCAGTTCTTC.

About this clone itself: Additional DNA sequences in this sample encode the identical CDR3. This sequence joins TRBV5-1 and TRBJ1-1; D may be TRBD1 (6 bases). CDR1 SGHRS and CDR2 YFSETQ come from the germline V gene. The V end was cut by 4 bases, the J end by 1 base, with 11 bases between. CDR3 length: 14 amino acids. Here the CDR3 reads CASSTGTPNTEAFF. Written as DNA, the CDR3 is TGCGCCAGCAGCACCGGGACACCGAACACTGAAGCTTTCTTT.

The chain combines TRBV11-2 with TRBJ1-2; the D is unclear. Germline V gene sequence: CDR1 SGHAT, CDR2 FQNNGV. V dropped 3 bases and J dropped 3 bases, with 20 bases sitting between them. The CDR3 has 17 residues. CDR3 sequence (DNA): TGTGCCAGCAGCTTCGCGGGAAAGGGCCTATCCGACTATGGCTACACCTTC. Translating gives CASSFAGKGLSDYGYTF.

The J gene is TRBJ1-1, the V gene TRBV10-3, with D uncertain. The CDR3 sequence is 16 residues long. The germline V gene encodes CDR1 ENHRY and CDR2 SYGVKD. V shed 0 bases and J shed 3 bases, with 14 bases lying between them. The CDR3 sequence: CAISESSSMRDTEAFF. CDR3 DNA sequence: TGTGCCATCAGTGAGTCGAGTAGCATGAGAGACACTGAAGCTTTCTTT.

The chain carries TRBV11-1 and TRBJ2-7; no definite D call. CDR3 size: 13 residues. Per germline, CDR1 SGHAT and CDR2 FQDESV (reference sequence). Trimming took off 1 base at V and 2 bases at J, with 6 bases between the two ends. CDR3: CASSLDRAYEQYF. The DNA of the CDR3 is TGTGCCAGCAGCTTAGACAGAGCCTACGAGCAGTACTTC.

This sequence joins TRBV14 and TRBJ2-1; D possibly corresponds to TRBD1 (5 bases). Trimming pared 0 bases from V and 7 bases from J, leaving 7 bases between. There are 13 residues in the CDR3. Germline V CDR1 and CDR2: SGHDN, FVKESK. CDR3 protein: CASSQDGANEQFF. The CDR3 DNA reads TGTGCCAGCAGCCAAGATGGGGCTAATGAGCAGTTCTTC.

A remark on this clone: Different DNA sequences within this sample yield the same CDR3. The chain uses TRBV5-4 and TRBJ2-3; D may be TRBD2 (5 bases). The CDR3 is made up of 14 amino acids. In germline, CDR1 is SGHNT, CDR2 YYREEE (reference sequence). V lost 2 bases, J lost 2 bases, and 9 bases lay in between. The CDR3 sequence: CASSFGGYTDTQYF. The CDR3 nucleotides read TGTGCCAGCAGCTTCGGCGGGTACACAGATACGCAGTATTTT.